This T cell receptor beta chain emerged from a study of cytomegalovirus exposure and HLA in healthy donors. The study ran its PCR with 60 Vbeta and 13 Jbeta primers. Only in-frame clones appear in the TCRdb table, and some are missing; sequencing was by immunoSEQ multiplex PCR. The sample includes about 84,000 clones, just under 80% of them seen just once. Trimming pared 5 bases from V and 4 bases from J, leaving 14 bases between. Germline CDR1 ENHRY, CDR2 SYGVKD. The CDR3 length is 15 residues. The sample taken for sequencing was PBMCs. This receptor was taken from a male donor in good health and CMV-seropositive. The chain recombines TRBV10-3 with TRBJ1-4; D may be TRBD1 (6 bases). CDR3 region: CAISQTGTRNEKLFF. The CDR3 coding sequence is TGTGCCATCAGTCAAACCGGGACACGTAATGAAAAACTGTTTTTT.